This note documents a single TCR beta chain sequence. What it binds is unknown. The data belong to a study of blood T cells in healthy people across ages. Combining a sample-barcoded 5' primer with a J-beta primer mix, a second PCR ran for roughly 6 to 12 cycles. TCRdb redid the calling of the 5' RACE reads with MiXCR, one entry per CDR3 protein. This sample has roughly 560,000 distinct CDR3 sequences, with less than 25% found just once. Whole-study results and caveats: Since the PBMCs were unsorted, naive and antigen-experienced cells could not be conclusively compared.

These data are also associated with another study on T cells of mothers and their children.

The sequence was collected from a boy younger than 18 in good health. The sample comprised blood.

DNA of the CDR3: TGTGCCAGCAGTTTTTCGGTCAGATCTACCATATATTTT. Translated: CASSFSVRSTIYF. The rearrangement links TRBV12-3 or TRBV12-4 to TRBJ1-3; D not certain. CDR3 length: 13 amino acids. Between the trimmed V and J ends, which lost 3 bases and 10 bases, there was a span of 13 bases.